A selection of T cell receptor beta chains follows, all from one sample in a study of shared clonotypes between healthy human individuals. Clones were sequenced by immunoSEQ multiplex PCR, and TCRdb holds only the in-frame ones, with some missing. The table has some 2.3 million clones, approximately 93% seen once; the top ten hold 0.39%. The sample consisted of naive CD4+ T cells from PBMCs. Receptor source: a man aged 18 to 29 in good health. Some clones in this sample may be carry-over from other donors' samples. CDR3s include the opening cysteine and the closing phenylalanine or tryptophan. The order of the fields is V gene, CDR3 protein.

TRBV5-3 CARSMKGDGTEAFF
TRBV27 CASSLGNYGYTF
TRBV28 CASSLGGPPNYEQYF
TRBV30 CAWTTGWGVALQETQYF
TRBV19 CASSTQGQTYGYTF
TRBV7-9 CASSLLAVTTETQYF
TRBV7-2 CASSLVGEGGIGGYTF
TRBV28 CASSFSGTGGMNEQFF
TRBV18 CASSPGADRAHF
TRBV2 CASSSYAGQGQETQYF
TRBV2 CASSDERGGELFF
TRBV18 CASSPPSPSGSSDTQYF
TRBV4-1 CASSRGGIRTGSKETQYF
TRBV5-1 CASSLEAGNSEQYF
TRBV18 CASSPGQTNQPQHF
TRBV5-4 CASSRGTPERAFF
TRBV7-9 CASSLDGTNADTQYF
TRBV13 CASCTRGRIPETF